The clone carrying this TCR beta chain was recorded a few times. Between the trimmed V and J ends, which lost 9 bases and 0 bases, there was a span of 9 bases. This CDR3 has 14 amino acids. These data belong to a study of human T cells and chemical hapten exposure. Study context: Largely, small differences in pooled library volume made per-sample TCR yields vary.

Time point described: patch test 2, 6 weeks after DPC sensitization. Documented treatment: therapeutic diphenylcyclopropenone sensitization with weekly scalp DPC. Alopecia patients between 18 and 70 years old and suitable for DPC were used as donors. Unseparated into fractions, whole blood served as the source from which total RNA was extracted. Each cDNA molecule in the library carried unique molecular identifiers. TCRdb passed the RACE reads through MiXCR, listing each CDR3 protein once. The sample has about 80,000 distinct CDR3 sequences; 9.5% to 13% are singletons. The specimen comprised whole blood, sampled in connection with sensitization to the hapten diphenylcyclopropenone (DPC). The V and J genes are TRBV12-3 or TRBV12-4 and TRBJ1-6; no clear D gene. This sequence originates from a woman aged 25-40 years with alopecia areata. Some clones in this sample may be carry-over from other donors' samples. The CDR3, as DNA: TGTGCCAGTAAACAGATCTCCTATAATTCACCCCTCCACTTT. It translates to CASKQISYNSPLHF.